This is a list of T cell receptor beta chains from one sample in a study of blood T cells in healthy people across ages. TCRdb redid the calling of the 5' RACE reads with MiXCR, one entry per CDR3 protein. The repertoire holds about 1.5 million distinct CDR3 sequences, with roughly 43% as singletons. Sequenced material: blood. These receptors were obtained from a woman under 30 in good health. Each CDR3 is given with its conserved first and last residue. The D gene is left open where the match is weak. Clone size appears in some rows only: once, few, many, or a class for an expanded clone.

D gene	V gene	J gene	clone size	CDR3 DNA	CDR3 protein
-	TRBV5-1	TRBJ1-1	few	TGCGCCAGCAGCTGGTCTGATATGAACACTGAAGCTTTCTTT	CASSWSDMNTEAFF
-	TRBV27	TRBJ1-2	many	TGTGCCAGCAGCTTAGAGGGAACCTATGGCTACACCTTC	CASSLEGTYGYTF
TRBD2	TRBV11-1	TRBJ2-1	-	TGTGCCAGCAGCCGAGGACTAGCGGGACGGGAGCAGTTCTTC	CASSRGLAGREQFF
-	TRBV30	TRBJ2-1	-	TGTGCCCGGAGTGGCAGGCTTGACAATGAGCAGTTCTTC	CARSGRLDNEQFF
-	TRBV5-1	TRBJ1-2	-	TGCGCCAGCAGCTTTGATCACAGCAACTATGGCTACACCTTC	CASSFDHSNYGYTF
TRBD1	TRBV30	TRBJ2-3	-	TGTGCCTGGAGTGTACGTAGGTGGATAGGGACAGGGAGCACAGATACGCAGTATTTT	CAWSVRRWIGTGSTDTQYF
-	TRBV7-2	TRBJ2-1	-	TGTGCCAGCAGCTTAGGTTTACCCATTTCCTACAATGAGCAGTTCTTC	CASSLGLPISYNEQFF
TRBD1	TRBV4-2	TRBJ2-1	many	TGTGCCAGCAGCCAAGAAGGGACCTCGACAGGGGGTAGCTCCTACAATGAGCAGTTCTTC	CASSQEGTSTGGSSYNEQFF
-	TRBV2	TRBJ2-4	-	TGTGCCAGCAGTCCGCTTGAGGGGGGATTTGGCAAAAACATTCAGTACTTC	CASSPLEGGFGKNIQYF
-	TRBV7-2	TRBJ1-5	-	TGTGCCAGCAGCTTAGTATTCGCCATCAATCAGCCCCAGCATTTT	CASSLVFAINQPQHF
TRBD1	TRBV4-3	TRBJ1-5	few	TGCGCCAGCAGCCAAGCGACAGGGAACAATCAGCCCCAGCATTTT	CASSQATGNNQPQHF
TRBD1	TRBV25-1	TRBJ2-7	-	TGTGCCAGCCCAGTCGGTAGGACAGGGTCGAACGAGCAGTACTTC	CASPVGRTGSNEQYF
-	TRBV7-9	TRBJ2-1	-	TGTGCCAGCAGCTTAGAATTTGGGAGAGAGTTCTTC	CASSLEFGREFF
TRBD1	TRBV11-2	TRBJ2-7	-	TGTGCCAGCAGCTCCCTACGGACGGGACAGGCGAACTACGAGCAGTACTTC	CASSSLRTGQANYEQYF
TRBD1	TRBV4-3	TRBJ1-1	-	TGCGCCAGCAGCCAGGGACAGGGTATAGGAGCTTTCTTT	CASSQGQGIGAFF
-	TRBV20-1	TRBJ1-1	few	TGCAGTGCTAGAGATCCCTGGGGGGGCGCTGAAGCTTTCTTT	CSARDPWGGAEAFF
TRBD2	TRBV12-3/TRBV12-4	TRBJ2-3	-	TGTGCCAGCAGATCTGCGGCTAGCGGGAGACCCACAACTGATGCGCAGTATTTT	CASRSAASGRPTTDAQYF
-	TRBV7-8	TRBJ2-3	once	TGTGCCAGCAGCTTAAATGCGCCCAACACAGATACGCAGTATTTT	CASSLNAPNTDTQYF
-	TRBV20-1	TRBJ1-4	-	TGCAGTGCTAGCAGACGTGCAACTAATGGAAAACTGTTTTTT	CSASRRATNGKLFF
-	TRBV14	TRBJ2-5	few	TGTGCCAGCAGCAACAGGGTGTTTGAGACCCAGTACTTC	CASSNRVFETQYF
TRBD1	TRBV18	TRBJ2-1	many	TGTGCCAGCCGCCGGGACAGGGCCTACAATGAGCAGTTCTTC	CASRRDRAYNEQFF
TRBD2	TRBV6-2/TRBV6-3	TRBJ2-1	once	TGTGCCAGCAGTCCCTCGCGGGAAGCGGGGGTTGAGCAGTTCTTC	CASSPSREAGVEQFF
TRBD2	TRBV20-1	TRBJ2-7	-	TGCAATGCTAGCCTGCTACTAGCGGGAGACTACAATGAGCAGTACTTC	CNASLLLAGDYNEQYF
-	TRBV7-9	TRBJ2-7	few	TGTGCCAGCAGCTTAGTCGGGGGACATGTCTACGAGCAGTACTTC	CASSLVGGHVYEQYF
-	TRBV7-2	TRBJ2-7	few	TGTGCCAGCAGCTTAGGGGGGGGACAGTCCTACGAGCAGTACTTC	CASSLGGGQSYEQYF
TRBD2	TRBV6-5	TRBJ2-5	few	TGTGCCAGCAGTAGCCCTGGGACTAATCAGCGGGGCCAGTACTTC	CASSSPGTNQRGQYF
-	TRBV5-5	TRBJ1-5	-	TGTGCCAGCAGCCCCCTGCAGAACAATCAGCCCCAGCATTTT	CASSPLQNNQPQHF
-	TRBV30	TRBJ1-1	-	TGTGCCTGGAGTGGGGAAGAGATGAACACTGAAGCTTTCTTT	CAWSGEEMNTEAFF
TRBD1	TRBV7-9	TRBJ2-3	few	TGTGCCAGCAGCACTACAGGGGGGCTCACAGATACGCAGTATTTT	CASSTTGGLTDTQYF
-	TRBV27	TRBJ1-6	-	TGTGCCAGTAGATGGCAGGGTGGATTCTATAATTCACCCCTCCACTTT	CASRWQGGFYNSPLHF
-	TRBV14	TRBJ2-1	-	TGTGCCAGCAGCCCGGGGATGGGGAATAAATGGCGGACAACTTACAATGAGCAGTTCTTC	CASSPGMGNKWRTTYNEQFF
-	TRBV10-3	TRBJ2-7	few	TGTGCCATCAACGACCCCGTTTCCTACGAGCAGTACTTC	CAINDPVSYEQYF
TRBD2	TRBV3-1	TRBJ2-1	-	TGTGCCAGCAGCCATGGGCTAGCGGGGATGTACAATGAGCAGTTCTTC	CASSHGLAGMYNEQFF
TRBD2	TRBV29-1	TRBJ2-3	many	TGCAGCGTTGTCACTAGCGGGAGGAGCACAGATACGCAGTATTTT	CSVVTSGRSTDTQYF
TRBD1	TRBV7-2	TRBJ1-1	-	TGTGCCAGCAGCTTATGGGGGACAGGGTGGACTGAAGCTTTCTTT	CASSLWGTGWTEAFF
-	TRBV7-2	TRBJ2-7	few	TGTGCCAGCAGCTTAGGGGTGGGAACAACCTACGAGCAGTACTTC	CASSLGVGTTYEQYF
-	TRBV12-3/TRBV12-4	TRBJ2-7	-	TGTGCCAGCAGTTTAGGTAATTTGCGGGGAACGTACAATGAGCAGTACTTC	CASSLGNLRGTYNEQYF
-	TRBV3-1	TRBJ1-1	-	TGTGCCAGCAGCCAAGGCGGGTGGGGGGCTTTCTTT	CASSQGGWGAFF
TRBD2	TRBV18	TRBJ2-7	few	TGTGCCAGCTCACCACTCGGGAGCGGGAGTGATAATGAGCAGTACTTC	CASSPLGSGSDNEQYF
-	TRBV7-2	TRBJ2-1	few	TGTGCCAGCAGCTTAGGAACCGCTAGGATTATAAATGAGCAGTTCTTC	CASSLGTARIINEQFF
-	TRBV6-1	TRBJ2-7	few	TGTGCCAGCAGTGATATGGTTTACTACGAGCAGTACTTC	CASSDMVYYEQYF
-	TRBV12-3/TRBV12-4	TRBJ2-7	-	TGTGCCAGCATATACACACAGGGCTACGAGCAGTACTTC	CASIYTQGYEQYF
TRBD2	TRBV4-3	TRBJ2-1	few	TGCGCCAGCAGCCAAGCCGGGACTAGCGACCGGAATGAGCAGTTCTTC	CASSQAGTSDRNEQFF
-	TRBV29-1	TRBJ2-3	few	TGCAGCGTTGAAGGGGGGTTTAGCACAGATACGCAGTATTTT	CSVEGGFSTDTQYF
-	TRBV24-1	TRBJ2-7	few	TGTGCCACCAGTGACGGCAGTACCTACGAGCAGTACTTC	CATSDGSTYEQYF
TRBD2	TRBV7-3	TRBJ2-2	-	TGTGCCAGCAGCTTAGAGGGACTAGTTAACACCGGGGAGCTGTTTTTT	CASSLEGLVNTGELFF
-	TRBV6-1	TRBJ2-1	-	TGTGCCAGCAGTCCCGCGGACTCCCGGGATGAGCAGTTCTTC	CASSPADSRDEQFF